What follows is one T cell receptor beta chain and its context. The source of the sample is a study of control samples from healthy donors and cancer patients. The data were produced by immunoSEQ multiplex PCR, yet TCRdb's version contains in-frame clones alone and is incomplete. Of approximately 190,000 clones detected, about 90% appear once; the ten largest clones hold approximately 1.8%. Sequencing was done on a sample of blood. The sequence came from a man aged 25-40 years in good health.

CDR3 amino acids: CATASRGWGEQFF. The CDR3, as DNA: TGTGCCACCGCCAGCAGGGGCTGGGGTGAGCAGTTCTTC. This chain uses TRBV24-1 with TRBJ2-1; the D gene is possibly TRBD1 (6 bases). V shed 9 bases and J shed 9 bases, with 17 bases lying between them. Germline V CDR1 and CDR2: KGHDR, SFDVKD. CDR3 size: 13 residues.